The rows below give T cell receptor beta chains drawn from one sample of a study of Ad26.COV2.S vaccination and SARS-CoV-2 variants. Method: immunoSEQ multiplex PCR; TCRdb's copy keeps in-frame clones and lacks some. In the table there are approximately 480,000 clones, 87% of which are singletons. The sample consisted of peripheral blood, taken in a trial of Ad26.COV2.S vaccine versus placebo. These receptors were taken from a person aged 18-60 years who received the Ad26.COV2.S COVID-19 vaccine or a placebo. CDR3s include the opening cysteine and the closing phenylalanine or tryptophan. D genes are given only for firm matches. Clone size is given for some rows only: seen once, a few or many times, or a class if the clone is expanded.

v_call	clone_size	j_call	d_call	cdr3_nt	cdr3_aa
TRBV19	NA	TRBJ1-2	TRBD1	TGTGCCAGTAGTGCTGGGACAGGGGGCTGGTATGGCTACACCTTC	CASSAGTGGWYGYTF
TRBV2	NA	TRBJ1-1	NA	TGTGCCAGCAACCCCGGGTTTAACACTGAAGCTTTCTTT	CASNPGFNTEAFF
TRBV9	NA	TRBJ2-7	TRBD2	TGTGCCAGCAGCGTAGACCTAGCGGGAGGTCTGTACGAGCAGTACTTC	CASSVDLAGGLYEQYF
TRBV7-2	NA	TRBJ2-7	TRBD1	TGTGCCAGCAGCACCCGACAGGGGGGCTACGAGCAGTACTTC	CASSTRQGGYEQYF
TRBV9	NA	TRBJ2-2	TRBD1	TGTGCCAGCAGCCCACGGACAGGGTGGGGGGAGCTGTTTTTT	CASSPRTGWGELFF
TRBV2	NA	TRBJ2-3	NA	TGTGCCAGCATAGGCCCCGGGACACCTCACACAGATACGCAGTATTTT	CASIGPGTPHTDTQYF
TRBV6-1	NA	TRBJ2-2	NA	TGTGCCAGCAGTGAACGGGGTAGCGTGGGGGAGCTGTTTTTT	CASSERGSVGELFF
TRBV10-2	NA	TRBJ1-5	TRBD1	TGCGCCAGCAGGGGGACAGGTCATCAGCCCCAGCATTTT	CASRGTGHQPQHF
TRBV7-2	once	TRBJ2-7	TRBD1	TGTGCCAGCAGCCTCGACAGGGCCTACGAGCAGTACTTC	CASSLDRAYEQYF
TRBV13	NA	TRBJ2-7	NA	TGTGCCAGCAGCTTAACGACCGAGCGGGAGCAGTACTTC	CASSLTTEREQYF
TRBV6-2/TRBV6-3	once	TRBJ2-7	NA	TGTGCCAGCAGTTATATGGGGTACGAGCAGTACTTC	CASSYMGYEQYF
TRBV2	NA	TRBJ2-2	TRBD1	TGTGCCGGGGGGACAGGACGCGGGGAGCTGTTTTTT	CAGGTGRGELFF
TRBV7-6	NA	TRBJ2-7	NA	TGTGCCAGCAGTTCCGACGCCCCCGAGCAGTACTTC	CASSSDAPEQYF
TRBV21-1	NA	TRBJ1-1	NA	TGTGCCAGCAGCGAAAAAAAAACAGGGGGGTGCACTGAAGCTTTCTTT	CASSEKKTGGCTEAFF
TRBV30	NA	TRBJ2-6	TRBD2	TGTGCCTGGCCCGGACTAGCGGGGGGCTCTGGGGCCAACGTCCTGACTTTC	CAWPGLAGGSGANVLTF
TRBV6-5	NA	TRBJ2-7	NA	TGTGCCACAGAAAAAGGGTTTGCAGCAGACGAGCAGTACTTC	CATEKGFAADEQYF
TRBV7-9	once	TRBJ2-5	NA	TGTGCCAGCAGCTTACCGTTGGGGGAGACCCAGTACTTC	CASSLPLGETQYF
TRBV7-9	few	TRBJ1-2	NA	TGTGCCAGCTTGAGAATGGGGGCGCCCGCCTTC	CASLRMGAPAF
TRBV4-3	NA	TRBJ1-2	NA	TGCGCCAGCAGCCAAGATACAGGGTTAGTATCAACTGGCTACACCTTC	CASSQDTGLVSTGYTF
TRBV9	NA	TRBJ2-7	NA	TGTGCCAGCAGCCCCGGACTCCCCTACGAGCAGTACTTC	CASSPGLPYEQYF
TRBV5-4	NA	TRBJ2-5	NA	TGTGCCAGCAGCTTAACCGCCCGGGGGTTGGAGACCCAGTACTTC	CASSLTARGLETQYF